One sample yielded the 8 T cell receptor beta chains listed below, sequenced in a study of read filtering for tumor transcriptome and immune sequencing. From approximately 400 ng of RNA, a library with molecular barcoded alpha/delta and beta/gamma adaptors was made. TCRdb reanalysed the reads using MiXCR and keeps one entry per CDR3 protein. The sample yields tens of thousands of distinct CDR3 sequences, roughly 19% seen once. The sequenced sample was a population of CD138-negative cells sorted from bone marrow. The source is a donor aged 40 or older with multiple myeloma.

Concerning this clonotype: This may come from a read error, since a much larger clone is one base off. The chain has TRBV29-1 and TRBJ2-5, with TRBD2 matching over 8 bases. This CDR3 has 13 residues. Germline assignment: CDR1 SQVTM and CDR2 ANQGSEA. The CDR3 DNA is TGCAGCGGTATGACTAGCGCCCAAGAGTCCCAGTACTTC. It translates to CSGMTSAQESQYF.

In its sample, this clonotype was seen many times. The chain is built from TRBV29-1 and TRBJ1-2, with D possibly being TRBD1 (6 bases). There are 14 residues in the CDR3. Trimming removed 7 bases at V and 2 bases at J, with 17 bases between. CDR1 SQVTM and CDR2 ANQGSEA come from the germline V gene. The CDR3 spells CSGAIGQTNYGYTF. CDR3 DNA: TGCAGCGGAGCCATTGGACAGACAAACTATGGCTACACCTTC.

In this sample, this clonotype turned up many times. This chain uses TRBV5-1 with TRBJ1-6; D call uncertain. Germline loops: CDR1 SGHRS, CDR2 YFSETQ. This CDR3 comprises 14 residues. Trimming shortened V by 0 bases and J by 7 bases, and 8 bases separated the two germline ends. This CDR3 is CASSLGGVNSPLHF. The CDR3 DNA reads TGCGCCAGCAGCTTGGGGGGAGTGAATTCACCCCTCCACTTT.

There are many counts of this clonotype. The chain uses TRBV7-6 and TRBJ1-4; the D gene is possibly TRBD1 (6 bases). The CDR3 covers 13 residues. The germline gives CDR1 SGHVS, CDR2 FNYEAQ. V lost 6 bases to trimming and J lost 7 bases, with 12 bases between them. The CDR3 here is CASSHRDTEKLFF. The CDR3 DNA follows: TGTGCCAGCAGTCACCGGGACACTGAAAAACTGTTTTTT.

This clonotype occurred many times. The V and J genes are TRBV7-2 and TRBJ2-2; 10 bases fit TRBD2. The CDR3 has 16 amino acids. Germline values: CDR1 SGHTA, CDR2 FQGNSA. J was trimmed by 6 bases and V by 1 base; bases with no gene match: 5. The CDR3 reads CASSLGSGGSAGELFF. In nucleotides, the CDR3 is TGTGCCAGCAGCTTAGGTAGCGGGGGGTCCGCCGGGGAGCTGTTTTTT.

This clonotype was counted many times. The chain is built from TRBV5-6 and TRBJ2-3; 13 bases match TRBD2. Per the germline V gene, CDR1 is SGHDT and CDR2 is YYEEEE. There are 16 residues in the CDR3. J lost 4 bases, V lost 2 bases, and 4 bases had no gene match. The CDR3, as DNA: TGTGCCAGCAGCTTCCGGACTAGCGGGAGAGCAGATACGCAGTATTTT. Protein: CASSFRTSGRADTQYF.

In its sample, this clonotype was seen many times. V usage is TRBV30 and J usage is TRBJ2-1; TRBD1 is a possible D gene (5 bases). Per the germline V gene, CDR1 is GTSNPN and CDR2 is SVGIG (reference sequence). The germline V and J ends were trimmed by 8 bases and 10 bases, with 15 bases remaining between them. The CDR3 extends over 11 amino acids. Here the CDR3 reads CAGRRVEEQFF. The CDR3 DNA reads TGTGCCGGACGCAGGGTAGAGGAGCAGTTCTTC.

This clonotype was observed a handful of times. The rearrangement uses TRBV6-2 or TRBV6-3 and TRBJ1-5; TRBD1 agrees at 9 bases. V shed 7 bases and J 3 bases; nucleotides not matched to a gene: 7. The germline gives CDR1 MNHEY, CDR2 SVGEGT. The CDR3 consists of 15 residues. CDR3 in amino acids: CASNTGTGYNQPQHF. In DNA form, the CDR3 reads TGTGCCAGCAATACCGGGACAGGGTACAATCAGCCCCAGCATTTT.